The present T cell receptor beta chain was sequenced within a study of identical twins. A universal primer site was added by template switching, and unique molecular identifiers were carried by the cDNA. Via MiXCR, TCRdb re-called the 5' RACE reads, giving one row per CDR3 protein. The table shows about 100,000 distinct CDR3 sequences, with roughly 6% occurring only once. Study observations and caveats: Invariant MAIT and iNKT cells may have partly biased zero-insertion analyses. Out-of-frame beta chain sequences displayed weaker excess sharing between twins.

This clonotype was observed many times. No antigen is known for it. CDR1 and CDR2 (germline): SGHDN, FVKESK. J lost 10 bases, V lost 3 bases, and 7 bases had no gene match. There are 13 residues in the CDR3. The sequence came from a woman aged 45 to 65 in good health. The sample comprised memory T cells sorted from blood. The rearrangement uses TRBV14 and TRBJ1-1; 8 bases align to TRBD1. The CDR3: CASSQYRGGLAFF. The CDR3, as DNA: TGTGCCAGCAGCCAGTACAGGGGGGGTTTAGCTTTCTTT.